These 27 T cell receptor beta chains were sequenced from one sample in a study of T cell repertoires in cytomegalovirus infection (dated by TCRdb to the late 2010s). Reading the label with the study, this specimen's treatment or condition is: in vitro stimulation with specific CMV peptide epitopes to enrich CMV-specific T cells. Antigen specificity for these receptors is unknown. The sequencer listed for this sample is Illumina HiSeq 1500. TCRdb redid the processing of the public reads, applying fastp at Q25 and MiXCR, and retained in-frame beta chains. Duplicate CDR3 protein sequences are folded into a single record with the most common DNA and genes. The sample has approximately 300,000 distinct CDR3 sequences on record, almost 30% of them singletons. The ten top clones hold around 20% of the sample. Material: cultured PBMCs, obtained from culture after CMV antigen stimulation. The receptors here all came from a human donor in good health (CMV status not recorded). Some clones in this sample may be carry-over from other donors' samples.

This clonotype has at least ten counts. V and J are TRBV7-8 and TRBJ1-2; 7 bases align to TRBD1. J gave up 11 bases and V 2 bases, and 11 bases lay outside the gene matches. The length of the CDR3 is 14 residues. Germline CDR1 reads SGHVS; CDR2 reads FQNEAQ. The CDR3 nucleotides read TGTGCCAGCAGCTTACGGGACAGTTCGTTTGGGTACACCTTC. Translating gives CASSLRDSSFGYTF.

The rearrangement links TRBV19 to TRBJ1-1, with a tentative D call TRBD1 (6 bases). The CDR3 runs 14 residues. Germline V gene lookup returns CDR1 LNHDA and CDR2 SQIVND (reference sequence). V was pared by 4 bases and J by 6 bases, with 15 bases between. The CDR3 DNA reads as TGTGCCAGTAGTAAAGGGGGGGTCTACGCTGAAGCTTTCTTT. It is translated as CASSKGGVYAEAFF.

The CDR3 reads CASSPRAAQGMNTEAFF. CDR3 nucleotides: TGTGCCAGCTCACCGAGGGCAGCTCAGGGGATGAACACTGAAGCTTTCTTT. The V and J genes are TRBV18 and TRBJ1-1; perhaps TRBD1 as D (6 bases). V lost 3 bases and J 0 bases, leaving 17 bases between the germline ends. Germline CDR1 is KGHSH and CDR2 is LQKENI. CDR3 length equals 17 residues.

This clonotype was counted once. The J gene is TRBJ2-5, the V gene TRBV10-3; 8 nucleotides align to TRBD2. V lost 2 bases, J lost 4 bases, and 6 bases stayed unmatched. Germline values: CDR1 ENHRY, CDR2 SYGVKD. The length of the CDR3 is 15 residues. CDR3 nucleotide sequence: TGTGCCATCAGTGAGCCGGGGGGGCCCCGAGAGACCCAGTACTTC. Translation gives CAISEPGGPRETQYF.

This clonotype was observed at least ten times. The chain links TRBV7-9 to TRBJ1-6, with D perhaps matching TRBD1 (5 bases). V dropped 6 bases and J dropped 5 bases, with 11 bases sitting between them. The CDR3 has 14 amino acids. Germline lookup yields CDR1 SEHNR and CDR2 FQNEAQ (reference sequence). In DNA, the CDR3 is TGTGCCAGCAGGGGGGAAGGGCATAATTCACCCCTCCACTTT. Translated, it gives CASRGEGHNSPLHF. Full variable domain (missing parts from reference TRBV7-9 and TRBJ1-6): DTGVSQNPRHKITKRGQNVTFRCDPISEHNRLYWYRQTLGQGPEFLTYFQNEAQLEKSRLLSDRFSAERPKGSFSTLEIQRTEQGDSAMYLCASRGEGHNSPLHFGNGTRLTVT.

The chain recombines TRBV11-2 with TRBJ2-7; 10 positions agree with TRBD1. The CDR3 is made up of 16 amino acids. Germline CDR1 reads SGHAT; CDR2 reads FQNNGV. J lost 2 bases, V lost 1 base, and 5 bases had no gene match. DNA for the CDR3: TGTGCCAGCAGCTTAGTCGGGACAGGGGTACCCTACGAGCAGTACTTC. This gives the protein CASSLVGTGVPYEQYF.

The gene calls are TRBV7-9 and TRBJ2-2, with D possibly being TRBD2 (6 bases). V lost 4 bases to trimming and J lost 2 bases, with 14 bases between them. The germline CDR1 and CDR2 sequences are SEHNR and FQNEAQ (reference sequence). This CDR3 region has 16 residues. In nucleotides, the CDR3 is TGTGCCAGCAGCTCGGCCCGGACTACAAACACCGGGGAGCTGTTTTTT. Amino acids: CASSSARTTNTGELFF.

In its sample, this clonotype was seen a few times. V usage is TRBV5-6 and J usage is TRBJ2-1; D unresolved. The CDR3 totals 14 residues. Germline CDR1 SGHDT, CDR2 YYEEEE. Trimming took 0 bases from V and 4 from J, leaving 8 bases between them. CDR3 coding DNA: TGTGCCAGCAGCTTGGTGTCGCAGTACAATGAGCAGTTCTTC. It is translated as CASSLVSQYNEQFF.

The chain employs TRBV4-1 and TRBJ2-7; D gene unclear. The germline CDR1 and CDR2 sequences are MGHRA and YSYEKL. Trimming took 1 base from V and 3 from J, leaving 7 bases between them. The CDR3 runs to 13 residues. In nucleotides, the CDR3 is TGCGCCAGCAGCCAAGTGGCCGACTACGAGCAGTACTTC. Amino acid sequence: CASSQVADYEQYF.

This chain joins TRBV7-2 and TRBJ2-1, with D possibly TRBD2 on 6 matching bases. Trimming shortened V by 1 base and J by 12 bases, and 10 bases separated the two germline ends. Per the germline V gene, CDR1 is SGHTA and CDR2 is FQGNSA. This CDR3 spans 12 amino acids. The DNA for the CDR3 is TGTGCCAGCAGCTTAGATAGGGGAGGGCAGTTCTTC. This gives the protein CASSLDRGGQFF.

This clonotype showed up many times. V gene TRBV7-2 combines with J gene TRBJ1-2; D ambiguous. This CDR3 contains 16 residues. V was clipped by 5 bases and J by 0 bases, with 16 bases between them. CDR1 and CDR2 from the germline V gene are SGHTA and FQGNSA. The CDR3 sequence: CASSAHLDLANYGYTF. The CDR3 region has the DNA TGTGCCAGCAGCGCCCACCTTGACTTAGCTAACTATGGCTACACCTTC. Drawing the rest from reference TRBV7-2 and TRBJ1-2, the complete variable domain is GAGVSQSPSNKVTEKGKDVELRCDPISGHTALYWYRQSLGQGLEFLIYFQGNSAPDKSGLPSDRFSAERTGGSVSTLTIQRTQQEDSAVYLCASSAHLDLANYGYTFGSGTRLTVV.

This clonotype was observed at least ten times. The chain employs TRBV7-2 and TRBJ2-1, with 7 bases identical to TRBD2. V gave up 5 bases and J gave up 0 bases; unmatched junction bases: 10. This CDR3 comprises 17 residues. Germline V gives CDR1 SGHTA, CDR2 FQGNSA. The CDR3 coding sequence is TGTGCCAGCAGCCCCCTCGGCGGGAGCGACTCCTACAATGAGCAGTTCTTC. This gives the protein CASSPLGGSDSYNEQFF.

This clonotype was observed a few times. V is TRBV7-2 and J is TRBJ1-2, with a possible D match to TRBD1 (6 bases). The V gene lost 5 bases and the J gene lost 4 bases, with 11 bases spanning the gap. Looked up from germline, CDR1 is SGHTA and CDR2 is FQGNSA. CDR3 size: 13 residues. The CDR3 loop reads CASSPRDTYGYTF. CDR3 nucleotide sequence: TGTGCCAGCAGCCCCCGGGACACCTATGGCTACACCTTC.

This clonotype was counted only a few times. The chain combines TRBV4-1 with TRBJ2-1, with D possibly TRBD1 on 6 matching bases. The V gene's germline CDR1 is MGHRA and CDR2 YSYEKL. This CDR3 has 15 residues. V was clipped by 3 bases and J by 1 base, with 10 bases between them. This chain's CDR3 is CASSHPGTSYNEQFF. In nucleotides, the CDR3 is TGCGCCAGCAGCCACCCCGGGACATCCTACAATGAGCAGTTCTTC.

This clonotype was seen only a few times. V gene TRBV6-5 combines with J gene TRBJ2-3; TRBD1 aligns across 8 bases. The ends lost 0 bases at V and 3 bases at J; junction bases unmatched: 5. This CDR3 has 16 amino acids. Germline CDR1 MNHEY, CDR2 SVGAGI. The CDR3 nucleotides are TGTGCCAGCAGTTACTCGGTTGGGACAGGAACAGATACGCAGTATTTT. Translation: CASSYSVGTGTDTQYF.

As for this clonotype: A clone one base away is much larger, so this may be a read error. The chain couples TRBV7-2 to TRBJ2-1; weak D call: TRBD1 (7 bases). The CDR3 covers 20 residues. CDR1 is SGHTA and CDR2 is FQGNSA in the germline V gene. Deletions cut 6 bases from V and 1 base from J, with 28 bases between. The CDR3 reads CASSRRSGGGGDLSYNEQFF. As DNA, the CDR3 is TGTGCCAGCAGTCGAAGGTCGGGTGGAGGGGGCGATTTATCCTACAATGAGCAGTTCTTC.

This clonotype turned up a few times. The genes are TRBV19 and TRBJ1-1, with D tentatively TRBD1 (5 bases). CDR1 and CDR2 (germline): LNHDA, SQIVND (reference sequence). V was pared by 5 bases and J by 1 base, with 11 bases between. The CDR3 runs 14 residues. CDR3: CASSSRAPNTEAFF. The CDR3 region has the DNA TGTGCCAGTAGTTCCAGGGCCCCGAACACTGAAGCTTTCTTT.

The J gene is TRBJ2-7, the V gene TRBV11-2, with 7 positions matching TRBD2. The ends lost 1 base at V and 2 bases at J; junction bases unmatched: 5. Germline lookup yields CDR1 SGHAT and CDR2 FQNNGV. CDR3 length: 15 residues. The CDR3 sequence is CASSLVRGLAYEQYF. CDR3 nucleotide sequence: TGTGCCAGCAGCTTAGTCCGAGGACTAGCCTACGAGCAGTACTTC.

The chain couples TRBV28 to TRBJ1-1, with D perhaps TRBD1 (6 bases). The CDR3 has 14 residues. Germline loops: CDR1 MDHEN, CDR2 SYDVKM. Deletions cut 4 bases from V and 4 bases from J, with 13 bases between. The CDR3 spells CASSSRQGSTEAFF. The CDR3 DNA reads TGTGCCAGCAGTTCACGCCAGGGGTCCACTGAAGCTTTCTTT.

The gene calls are TRBV20-1 and TRBJ2-1, with D possibly TRBD2 on 6 matching bases. Trimming stripped 4 bases from V and 3 bases from J, with 19 bases between. Germline V CDR1 and CDR2: DFQATT, SNEGSKA (reference sequence). The CDR3 runs 16 residues. CDR3 sequence reads: CSATAPAGWGYNEQFF. Written as DNA, the CDR3 is TGCAGTGCTACCGCCCCCGCGGGATGGGGCTACAATGAGCAGTTCTTC.

A note on this clonotype: A much bigger clone sits one base away, suggesting this may be a read error. V is TRBV19 and J is TRBJ1-2; the D is unclear. Germline assignment: CDR1 LNHDA and CDR2 SQIVND (reference sequence). Trimming shortened V by 5 bases and J by 2 bases, and 12 bases separated the two germline ends. The CDR3 length is 14 residues. In DNA, the CDR3 is TGTGCCAGTAGTGTAAACGACGGGAACTATGGCTACACCTTC. Translating gives CASSVNDGNYGYTF.

This chain joins TRBV7-2 and TRBJ2-7; possibly TRBD1 for D (6 bases). CDR1 and CDR2 from the germline V gene are SGHTA and FQGNSA. This CDR3 has 16 residues. V was trimmed by 5 bases and J by 2 bases, leaving 19 bases between them. The CDR3 DNA follows: TGTGCCAGCAGCATCACTACAGGGAGTCGCGCCTACGAGCAGTACTTC. Translating gives CASSITTGSRAYEQYF.

This clonotype was counted a few times. The CDR3 reads CASRISLAGGYNEQFF. DNA of the CDR3: TGTGCCAGCAGGATTTCGCTAGCGGGGGGATACAATGAGCAGTTCTTC. V is TRBV6-2 or TRBV6-3 and J is TRBJ2-1, with TRBD2 matching over 11 bases. Trimming removed 6 bases from V and 4 bases from J; junction bases left unmatched: 8. The CDR3 extends over 16 amino acids. The germline V gene has CDR1 MNHEY and CDR2 SVGEGT.

This clonotype was observed many times. CDR3 sequence: CASSQGSLFMNSPLHF. The CDR3 DNA reads as TGCGCCAGCAGCCAAGGGAGCCTTTTTATGAATTCACCCCTCCACTTT. V usage is TRBV4-1 and J usage is TRBJ1-6, with unresolved D. Germline lookup yields CDR1 MGHRA and CDR2 YSYEKL. The ends were cut back, 1 base at V and 7 bases at J, with 14 bases in the middle. CDR3 length: 16 amino acids.

The rearrangement joins TRBV19 to TRBJ2-7; the D gene is possibly TRBD1 (5 bases). The CDR3 spans 14 residues. Germline V gene data show CDR1 as LNHDA and CDR2 as SQIVND (reference sequence). Trimming pared 5 bases from V and 1 base from J, leaving 12 bases between. The CDR3 loop is CASSDLQGSYEQYF. CDR3 DNA sequence: TGTGCCAGTAGTGATCTCCAGGGATCCTACGAGCAGTACTTC.

This clonotype has just a few counts. V and J are TRBV19 and TRBJ1-2; perhaps TRBD1 as D (6 bases). V was pared by 8 bases and J by 4 bases, with 11 bases between. There are 12 residues in the CDR3. Germline V gene data show CDR1 as LNHDA and CDR2 as SQIVND (reference sequence). The CDR3 nucleotides are TGTGCCAGTCGAGGGGGTCCCTATGGCTACACCTTC. It yields the protein CASRGGPYGYTF.

The V call is TRBV6-6, the J call TRBJ2-3; D is possibly TRBD2 (5 bases). The CDR3 runs to 16 residues. Between the trimmed V and J ends, which lost 3 bases and 2 bases, there was a span of 15 bases. Per the germline V gene, CDR1 is MNHNY and CDR2 is SVGAGI (reference sequence). CDR3 sequence (DNA): TGTGCCAGCAGTTATAGGCGCAGAGGGAACACAGATACGCAGTATTTT. Residues: CASSYRRRGNTDTQYF.